The next 7 T cell receptor beta chains were all read from a single sample in a study of blood T cell repertoires in COVID-19. Produced via immunoSEQ multiplex PCR; TCRdb's table is partial and in-frame only. Found here are under 200,000 clones, around 74% of them singletons; the top ten hold roughly 8%. The specimen was peripheral blood. The receptors were gathered from a woman aged 55-69 years with COVID-19, enrolled during active disease.

The J gene is TRBJ2-1, the V gene TRBV9; 9 positions agree with TRBD2. The germline CDR1 and CDR2 sequences are SGDLS and YYNGEE. The CDR3 length is 17 residues. V lost 0 bases and J lost 0; bases outside the gene matches: 4. CDR3 sequence reads: CASSVGASGTSYNEQFF. The CDR3 DNA sequence: TGTGCCAGCAGCGTAGGGGCTAGCGGGACCTCCTACAATGAGCAGTTCTTC.

The chain carries TRBV7-9 and TRBJ1-6, with a tentative D call TRBD1 (6 bases). The germline V gene encodes CDR1 SEHNR and CDR2 FQNEAQ (reference sequence). The length of the CDR3 is 18 residues. V gave up 5 bases and J gave up 6 bases, with 23 bases separating them. CDR3 protein: CASSPTGPSSFPNSPLHF. CDR3 DNA: TGTGCCAGCAGCCCTACAGGGCCATCTTCTTTTCCTAATTCACCCCTCCACTTT.

V is TRBV15 and J is TRBJ2-3; 9 nucleotides line up with TRBD2. After removal of 1 base from V and 4 bases from J, the junction contained 9 bases not matched to a gene. Germline V lookup: CDR1 LNHNV, CDR2 YYDKDF (reference sequence). This CDR3 is built from 17 residues. CDR3 sequence: CATSRASSGIGADTQYF. The CDR3 DNA reads TGTGCCACCAGCAGAGCGTCTAGCGGGATCGGCGCAGATACGCAGTATTTT.

The J gene is TRBJ2-2, the V gene TRBV7-2; 12 bases are a match to TRBD1. Germline-derived CDR1 and CDR2 are SGHTA and FQGNSA. This CDR3 comprises 13 residues. The V segment lost 9 bases and the J segment 8 bases; nucleotides outside the gene matches: 4. The CDR3 DNA is TGTGCCAGTCGGGACAGGGGGCCGGGGGAGCTGTTTTTT. Its protein product is CASRDRGPGELFF.

The chain is built from TRBV9 and TRBJ2-6, with a possible D match to TRBD1 (6 bases). Germline CDR1 and CDR2: SGDLS and YYNGEE. This CDR3 has 15 residues. V was pared by 4 bases and J by 4 bases, with 12 bases between. This CDR3 is CASSSPGAGANVLTF. The CDR3 nucleotides read TGTGCCAGCAGCTCCCCAGGGGCCGGGGCCAACGTCCTGACTTTC.

Of note for this clone: The DNA is left out, because the CDR3 cannot be placed on it with certainty; the CDR3 is given as TCRdb lists it. This sequence joins TRBV29-1 and TRBJ2-7; the D call in the table, TRBD1, was not verified against the DNA. The CDR3 is 8 residues long, ends included. From germline, CDR1 is SQVTM and CDR2 ANQGSEA. CDR3 region: CSVAQGNV.

J is TRBJ1-1 and V is TRBV6-6; perhaps TRBD1 as D (5 bases). In germline, CDR1 is MNHNY, CDR2 SVGAGI (reference sequence). With 0 bases removed from V and 3 bases from J, the gap between germline ends came to 8 bases. The CDR3 has 14 amino acids. The CDR3 DNA reads as TGTGCCAGCAGTTACTCGCGGGGGGACACTGAAGCTTTCTTT. Its protein is CASSYSRGDTEAFF.